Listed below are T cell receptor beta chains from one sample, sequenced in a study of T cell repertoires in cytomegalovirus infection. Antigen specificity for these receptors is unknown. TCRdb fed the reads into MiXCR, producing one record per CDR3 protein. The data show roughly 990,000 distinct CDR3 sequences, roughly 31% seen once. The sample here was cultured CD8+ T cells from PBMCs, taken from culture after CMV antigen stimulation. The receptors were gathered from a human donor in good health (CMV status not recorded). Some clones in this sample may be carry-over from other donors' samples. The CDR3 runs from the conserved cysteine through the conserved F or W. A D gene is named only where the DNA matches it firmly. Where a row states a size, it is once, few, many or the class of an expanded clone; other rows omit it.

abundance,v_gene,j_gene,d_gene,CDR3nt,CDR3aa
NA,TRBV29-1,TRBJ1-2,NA,TGCAGCGTTGCAGACAGGAGAAAGGATGGCTACACCTTC,CSVADRRKDGYTF
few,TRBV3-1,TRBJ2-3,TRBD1,TGTGCCAGCAGCCAAGAAGAGGGGGCCGCAGATACGCAGTATTTT,CASSQEEGAADTQYF
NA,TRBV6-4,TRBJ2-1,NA,TGTGCCAGCAGTGGGCTAAAGGGAAGGGGTGAGCAGTTCTTC,CASSGLKGRGEQFF
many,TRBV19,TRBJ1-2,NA,TGTGCCAGTAGTATAGATGCGACAGGTCCTACGATCTATGGCTACACCTTC,CASSIDATGPTIYGYTF
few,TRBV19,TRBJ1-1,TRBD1,TGTGCCAGTAGTATTGGACAGGGGACTAACACTGAAGCTTTCTTT,CASSIGQGTNTEAFF
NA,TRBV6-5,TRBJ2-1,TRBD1,TGTGCCAGCAAACGACAGGGTATAGAGCAGTTCTTC,CASKRQGIEQFF
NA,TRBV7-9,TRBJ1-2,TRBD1,TGTGCCAGCAGCTACTCCGAGGTGGGGACAGACTATGGCTACACCTTC,CASSYSEVGTDYGYTF
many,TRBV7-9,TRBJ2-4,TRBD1,TGTGCCAGCAGCGGAAACAGGGGGCCCTTAGCCAAAAACATTCAGTACTTC,CASSGNRGPLAKNIQYF
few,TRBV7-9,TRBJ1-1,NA,TGTGCCAGCAGCTCCTCGGGACAAGTGAACACTGAAGCTTTCTTT,CASSSSGQVNTEAFF
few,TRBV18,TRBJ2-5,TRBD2,TGTGCCAGCTCACCAACAGTCGGACTAGCGGGCTCACTACAAGAGACCCAGTACTTC,CASSPTVGLAGSLQETQYF
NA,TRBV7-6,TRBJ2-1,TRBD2,TGTGCCAGCAGCTTACGTAGCGGGGGCGGATACAATGAGCAGTTCTTC,CASSLRSGGGYNEQFF